The source of this T cell receptor beta chain is a study of vaccination effects on CD4 cells after COVID-19. For this clone: Its specificity is unknown.

Per germline, CDR1 MGHDK and CDR2 SYGVNS. J lost 7 bases, V lost 5 bases, and 13 bases had no gene match. There are 16 residues in the CDR3. Clones were sequenced by immunoSEQ multiplex PCR, and TCRdb holds only the in-frame ones, with some missing. The repertoire has 50,000 or so clones, 75% to 85% of them found once; the top ten carry around 6%. Study findings and constraints: In the late period after vaccination, infection- and vaccine-induced clones contracted markedly.

Prior to sequencing, the ViraFEST assay stimulated PBMC with viral peptide pools, which expanded the antigen-specific CD4+ T cells. Following a roughly 10-day culture, CD4+ T cells were purified. Nucleocapsid antibodies stayed negative before and after vaccination, showing no earlier SARS-CoV-2 infection. Half-medium replacement with IL-2 medium occurred on days 3 and 7. The clonotype comes from a human donor who received a COVID-19 vaccine. V and J are TRBV25-1 and TRBJ2-1; 8 positions match TRBD2. The sample was CD4+ T cells from PBMCs cultured with HCoV-OC43 spike peptides, taken before COVID-19 vaccination. This sample's subset: HCoV-OC43 spike overlapping peptide pool stimulation. CDR3 loop: CASSPRGVAGTNEQFF. In nucleotides, the CDR3 is TGTGCCAGCAGTCCACGAGGAGTAGCGGGGACTAATGAGCAGTTCTTC.